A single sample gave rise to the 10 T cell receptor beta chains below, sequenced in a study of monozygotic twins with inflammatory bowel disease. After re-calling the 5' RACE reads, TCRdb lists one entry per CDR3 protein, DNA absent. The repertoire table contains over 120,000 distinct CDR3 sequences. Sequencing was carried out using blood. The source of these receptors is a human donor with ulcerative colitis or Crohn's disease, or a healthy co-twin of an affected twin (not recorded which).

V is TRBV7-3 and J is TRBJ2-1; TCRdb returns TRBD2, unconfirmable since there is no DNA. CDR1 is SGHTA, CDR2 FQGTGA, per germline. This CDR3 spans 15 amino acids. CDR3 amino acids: CASSTIAGVRNKQFF.

The CDR3: CASSSLLGGRARYNEQFF. V gene TRBV11-2 combines with J gene TRBJ2-1; the D gene TCRdb calls, TRBD2, cannot be checked with no DNA. The CDR3 sequence is 18 residues long. The V gene's germline CDR1 is SGHAT and CDR2 FQNNGV.

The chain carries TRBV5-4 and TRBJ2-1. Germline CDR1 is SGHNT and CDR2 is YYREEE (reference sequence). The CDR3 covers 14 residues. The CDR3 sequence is CASSLLDFYNEQFF.

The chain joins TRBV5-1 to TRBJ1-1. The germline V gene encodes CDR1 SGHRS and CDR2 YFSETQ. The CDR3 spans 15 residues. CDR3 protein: CASRESPRGIAEAFF.

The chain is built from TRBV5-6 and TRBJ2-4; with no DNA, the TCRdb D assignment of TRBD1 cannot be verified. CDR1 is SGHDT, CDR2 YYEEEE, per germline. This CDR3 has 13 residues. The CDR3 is CASSFQGANIQYF.

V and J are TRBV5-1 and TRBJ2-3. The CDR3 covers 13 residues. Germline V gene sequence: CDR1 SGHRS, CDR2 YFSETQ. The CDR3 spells CASSFELTDTQYF.

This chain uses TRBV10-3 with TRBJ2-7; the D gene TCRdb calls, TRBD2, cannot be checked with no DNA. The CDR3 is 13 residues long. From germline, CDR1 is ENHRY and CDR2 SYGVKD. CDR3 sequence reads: CAIMPADSYEQYF.

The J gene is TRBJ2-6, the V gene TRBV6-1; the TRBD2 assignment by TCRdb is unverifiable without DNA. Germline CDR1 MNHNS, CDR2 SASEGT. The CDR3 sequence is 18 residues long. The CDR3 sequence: CASSENAGLSSGANVLTF.

The CDR3 sequence is CASSFGWNEKLFF. The V call is TRBV7-6, the J call TRBJ1-4. The CDR3 spans 13 residues. Germline V gives CDR1 SGHVS, CDR2 FNYEAQ. The full variable domain, in which reference TRBV7-6 and TRBJ1-4 provide the parts outside the CDR3, is GAGVSQSPRYKVTKRGQDVALRCDPISGHVSLYWYRQALGQGPEFLTYFNYEAQQDKSGLPNDRFSAERPEGSISTLTIQRTEQRDSAMYRCASSFGWNEKLFFGSGTQLSVL.

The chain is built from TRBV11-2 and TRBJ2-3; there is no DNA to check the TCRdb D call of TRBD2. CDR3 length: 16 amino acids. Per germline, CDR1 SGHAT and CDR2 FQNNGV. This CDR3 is CASSLPPSGRPDTQYF.